Each of the 26 T cell receptor beta chains below was sequenced from the same sample in a study of blood T cell repertoires in COVID-19. The protocol was immunoSEQ multiplex PCR, while the TCRdb copy is restricted to in-frame clones and leaves out a portion. The sample lists a few hundred thousand clones; around 84% were seen once. Sequencing was done on a sample of peripheral blood. The receptors were gathered from a man aged 50 to 59 who had recovered from COVID-19.

V is TRBV5-1 and J is TRBJ2-5, with D possibly TRBD2 on 6 matching bases. The CDR3 consists of 12 residues. Trimming took off 7 bases at V and 9 bases at J, with 16 bases between the two ends. Looked up from germline, CDR1 is SGHRS and CDR2 is YFSETQ. In DNA form, the CDR3 reads TGCGCCAGCTCGGGAGACCGAGGGGCCCAGTACTTC. This sequence encodes CASSGDRGAQYF. Drawing the rest from reference TRBV5-1 and TRBJ2-5, the complete variable domain is KAGVTQTPRYLIKTRGQQVTLSCSPISGHRSVSWYQQTPGQGLQFLFEYFSETQRNKGNFPGRFSGRQFSNSRSEMNVSTLELGDSALYLCASSGDRGAQYFGPGTRLLVL.

The V and J genes are TRBV3-1 (or the pseudogene TRBV3-2) and TRBJ1-1; D gene unclear. The CDR3 spans 15 residues. Trimming shortened V by 1 base and J by 0 bases, and 9 bases separated the two germline ends. The germline gives CDR1 LGHDT, CDR2 YNNKEL (reference sequence). This CDR3 reads CASSQGALMNTEAFF. As DNA, the CDR3 is TGTGCCAGCAGCCAAGGGGCGCTTATGAACACTGAAGCTTTCTTT.

The V gene is TRBV7-9, the J gene TRBJ2-2, with 9 nucleotides matching TRBD2. V lost 2 bases to trimming and J lost 6 bases; unmatched junction nucleotides: 10. The CDR3 is 17 amino acids. CDR1 is SEHNR, CDR2 FQNEAQ, per germline (reference sequence). CDR3 in DNA: TGTGCCAGCAGCTTATATGGTAGCGGGAGTTTGCCCGGGGAGCTGTTTTTT. It encodes CASSLYGSGSLPGELFF. Complete variable domain (other parts from reference TRBV7-9 and TRBJ2-2): DTGVSQNPRHKITKRGQNVTFRCDPISEHNRLYWYRQTLGQGPEFLTYFQNEAQLEKSRLLSDRFSAERPKGSFSTLEIQRTEQGDSAMYLCASSLYGSGSLPGELFFGEGSRLTVL.

The chain couples TRBV30 to TRBJ1-6; no clear D gene. Trimming pared 0 bases from V and 6 bases from J, leaving 9 bases between. The CDR3 runs to 14 residues. Germline lookup yields CDR1 GTSNPN and CDR2 SVGIG (reference sequence). CDR3 DNA: TGTGCCTGGAGTGTACATACAGCTAATTCACCCCTCCACTTT. Encoded protein: CAWSVHTANSPLHF.

This clone was seen a single time. The genes are TRBV20-1 and TRBJ1-2, with D perhaps matching TRBD1 (6 bases). Germline V lookup: CDR1 DFQATT, CDR2 SNEGSKA (reference sequence). The germline V and J ends were trimmed by 3 bases and 4 bases, with 15 bases remaining between them. This CDR3 region has 14 residues. The CDR3 coding sequence is TGCAGTGCTAGTCGGGGGGGCGCTGGCTATGGCTACACCTTC. Its translation: CSASRGGAGYGYTF.

V and J are TRBV4-2 and TRBJ2-3; the match to TRBD2 covers 11 bases. The germline V gene encodes CDR1 LGHNA and CDR2 YNFKEQ. The CDR3 has 18 residues. J gave up 3 bases and V 0 bases, and 8 bases lay outside the gene matches. As DNA, the CDR3 is TGTGCCAGCAGCCAAGAATGGGTGACTAGCGGGATTACAGATACGCAGTATTTT. This codes for CASSQEWVTSGITDTQYF.

In its sample, this clone was seen a few times. The rearrangement links TRBV5-1 to TRBJ1-3; TRBD1 agrees at 7 bases. The V gene's germline CDR1 is SGHRS and CDR2 YFSETQ. The trim removed 4 bases at V and 0 bases at J, leaving 4 bases unmatched. The CDR3 is 15 residues long. CDR3 sequence reads: CASSPGQPSGNTIYF. CDR3 DNA: TGCGCCAGCAGCCCGGGACAGCCCTCTGGAAACACCATATATTTT.

J is TRBJ2-3 and V is TRBV3-1 (or the pseudogene TRBV3-2); 11 nucleotides line up with TRBD2. The trim removed 4 bases at V and 3 bases at J, leaving 6 bases unmatched. Germline CDR1 LGHDT, CDR2 YNNKEL (reference sequence). This CDR3 is 16 amino acids long. The CDR3 is CASSLLAGVRTDTQYF. The CDR3 coding sequence is TGTGCCAGCAGCCTACTAGCGGGAGTGAGGACAGATACGCAGTATTTT.

This clone showed up just a few times. This chain joins TRBV25-1 and TRBJ1-6, with 7 nucleotides matching TRBD1. V shed 6 bases, J shed 7 bases, and the junction held 6 bases outside the gene matches. Germline V gene sequence: CDR1 MGHDK, CDR2 SYGVNS. This CDR3 spans 14 amino acids. In DNA form, the CDR3 reads TGTGCCAGCAGCGCCGGGACAGTCAATTCACCCCTCCACTTT. It specifies CASSAGTVNSPLHF.

This clone showed up just once. V and J are TRBV28 and TRBJ2-5; D call uncertain. Germline values: CDR1 MDHEN, CDR2 SYDVKM. CDR3 length: 13 residues. Trimming took off 5 bases at V and 6 bases at J, with 13 bases between the two ends. CDR3 sequence reads: CASSPAEKKTQYF. Here the CDR3 DNA reads TGTGCCAGCAGTCCCGCGGAGAAAAAGACCCAGTACTTC. Using reference TRBV28 and TRBJ2-5 for the parts outside the CDR3, the full variable domain is DVKVTQSSRYLVKRTGEKVFLECVQDMDHENMFWYRQDPGLGLRLIYFSYDVKMKEKGDIPEGYSVSREKKERFSLILESASTNQTSMYLCASSPAEKKTQYFGPGTRLLVL.

This chain uses TRBV27 with TRBJ1-6; 8 bases are shared with TRBD1. The V gene's germline CDR1 is MNHEY and CDR2 SMNVEV (reference sequence). The V segment lost 4 bases and the J segment 6 bases; nucleotides outside the gene matches: 5. The CDR3 loop spans 15 amino acids. The CDR3 DNA sequence: TGTGCCAGCAGTTCTCAGGGGGCTCGTAATTCACCCCTCCACTTT. It is translated as CASSSQGARNSPLHF.

This chain joins TRBV27 and TRBJ1-3; D not certain. Trimming removed 4 bases from V and 0 bases from J, with 22 bases in between. CDR1 is MNHEY and CDR2 is SMNVEV in the germline V gene (reference sequence). The CDR3 runs to 19 residues. The CDR3 DNA reads as TGTGCCAGCAGTTGCCACCGGGATGCAGCCCCTAGCTCTGGAAACACCATATATTTT. This codes for CASSCHRDAAPSSGNTIYF.

This clone was recorded a few times. The chain carries TRBV4-1 and TRBJ1-2; unclear D gene. V was pared by 1 base and J by 8 bases, with 11 bases between. The CDR3 runs to 13 residues. Germline V CDR1 and CDR2: MGHRA, YSYEKL. The CDR3 DNA reads as TGCGCCAGCAGCCAAGCGGCAGCAGGCGGCTACACCTTC. It specifies CASSQAAAGGYTF.

The chain's CDR3 is CASSFDRAYEQFF. CDR3 DNA sequence: TGTGCCAGCAGCTTCGACAGGGCCTATGAGCAGTTCTTC. J is TRBJ2-1 and V is TRBV6-2 or TRBV6-3, with 7 bases matching TRBD1. The CDR3 is made up of 13 amino acids. With V trimmed by 6 bases and J by 8 bases, 7 bases remained unmatched. Germline V gene lookup returns CDR1 MNHEY and CDR2 SVGEGT.

This clone was seen a handful of times. V gene TRBV7-9 combines with J gene TRBJ1-6; D is possibly TRBD1 (5 bases). The CDR3 is 14 amino acids. Looked up from germline, CDR1 is SEHNR and CDR2 is FQNEAQ (reference sequence). The V end was cut by 2 bases, the J end by 7 bases, with 9 bases between. CDR3 amino acids: CASSLQGGNSPLHF. Written as DNA, the CDR3 is TGTGCCAGCAGCTTACAGGGTGGGAATTCACCCCTCCACTTT.

The table lists this clone with a count of one. J is TRBJ2-7 and V is TRBV5-1; tentatively, D is TRBD1 (6 bases). In germline, CDR1 is SGHRS, CDR2 YFSETQ. The CDR3 is 15 residues long. Trimming cost V 6 bases and J 2 bases, with 18 bases left between them. The CDR3 DNA follows: TGCGCCAGCACCACGAGGGGCGGACAGACCTACGAGCAGTACTTC. It encodes CASTTRGGQTYEQYF. Based on the CDR3 plus reference TRBV5-1 and TRBJ2-7, the full variable domain is KAGVTQTPRYLIKTRGQQVTLSCSPISGHRSVSWYQQTPGQGLQFLFEYFSETQRNKGNFPGRFSGRQFSNSRSEMNVSTLELGDSALYLCASTTRGGQTYEQYFGPGTRLTVT.

J is TRBJ2-3 and V is TRBV5-4, with 9 positions matching TRBD2. The CDR3 has 16 amino acids. Germline V gene sequence: CDR1 SGHNT, CDR2 YYREEE (reference sequence). J gave up 0 bases and V 4 bases, and 6 bases lay outside the gene matches. CDR3 sequence: CASSLKAGGSTDTQYF. CDR3 in DNA: TGTGCCAGCAGCCTCAAAGCGGGAGGAAGCACAGATACGCAGTATTTT.

The J gene is TRBJ1-2, the V gene TRBV10-3, with D unclear. The germline V and J ends were trimmed by 2 bases and 6 bases, with 16 bases remaining between them. This CDR3 spans 15 amino acids. CDR1 is ENHRY, CDR2 SYGVKD, per germline. CDR3 bases: TGTGCCATCAGTGAGGGAACAGAGACGCGGGATGGCTACACCTTC. Its translation: CAISEGTETRDGYTF.

The V call is TRBV11-2, the J call TRBJ2-1; D is perhaps TRBD1 (6 bases). The CDR3 totals 14 residues. Germline V gene data show CDR1 as SGHAT and CDR2 as FQNNGV. V shed 5 bases and J shed 1 base, with 9 bases lying between them. DNA for the CDR3: TGTGCCAGCAGCCTAGGACAGTCCTACAATGAGCAGTTCTTC. It specifies CASSLGQSYNEQFF.

CDR3 DNA sequence: TGTGCCAGCAGTTATAGTTGGACTAGCGAGGTCACCGGGGAGCTGTTTTTT. It specifies CASSYSWTSEVTGELFF. The chain carries TRBV6-2 or TRBV6-3 and TRBJ2-2; 9 bases are shared with TRBD2. The CDR3 runs to 17 residues. V was pared by 3 bases and J by 4 bases, with 9 bases of the junction left unmatched. Germline V gene lookup returns CDR1 MNHEY and CDR2 SVGEGT.

V and J are TRBV5-1 and TRBJ2-7, with TRBD2 matching over 10 bases. Unmatched junction bases numbered 12, after V lost 2 bases and J lost 7 bases. Per germline, CDR1 SGHRS and CDR2 YFSETQ. CDR3 length: 16 residues. CDR3 DNA: TGCGCCAGCAGCTTCTATAGCGGGAGGCTCTCAGGGGAGCAGTACTTC. It is translated as CASSFYSGRLSGEQYF.

The CDR3 reads CASNSGYTDTQYF. The CDR3 DNA reads as TGTGCCAGTAATAGCGGCTACACAGATACGCAGTATTTT. The genes are TRBV19 and TRBJ2-3; D perhaps matches TRBD2 (6 bases). Deletions cut 7 bases from V and 2 bases from J, with 10 bases between. Germline loops: CDR1 LNHDA, CDR2 SQIVND (reference sequence). CDR3 length: 13 amino acids. Using reference TRBV19 and TRBJ2-3 for the parts outside the CDR3, the full variable domain is DGGITQSPKYLFRKEGQNVTLSCEQNLNHDAMYWYRQDPGQGLRLIYYSQIVNDFQKGDIAEGYSVSREKKESFPLTVTSAQKNPTAFYLCASNSGYTDTQYFGPGTRLTVL.

This chain connects TRBV5-1 to TRBJ2-7; 7 nucleotides line up with TRBD1. The ends lost 2 bases at V and 3 bases at J; junction bases unmatched: 2. Germline CDR1 SGHRS, CDR2 YFSETQ. This CDR3 contains 13 residues. CDR3 sequence (DNA): TGCGCCAGCAGCTTAGACAGGGTCTACGAGCAGTACTTC. Translation gives CASSLDRVYEQYF.

This chain connects TRBV7-2 to TRBJ1-1; no reliable D call. The CDR3 is 14 amino acids. Per germline, CDR1 SGHTA and CDR2 FQGNSA. Between the trimmed V and J ends, which lost 1 base and 0 bases, there was a span of 6 bases. DNA for the CDR3: TGTGCCAGCAGCTTAGTTCCCATGAACACTGAAGCTTTCTTT. It encodes CASSLVPMNTEAFF.

The chain couples TRBV28 to TRBJ1-3; 7 bases line up with TRBD1. The CDR3 has 13 residues. Germline lookup yields CDR1 MDHEN and CDR2 SYDVKM. V lost 6 bases and J lost 8; bases outside the gene matches: 7. CDR3 DNA: TGTGCCAGCAGAGCGACAGGGTTGGACACCATATATTTT. Translating it yields CASRATGLDTIYF.

The chain is built from TRBV6-6 and TRBJ2-2; the D gene is possibly TRBD1 (5 bases). The germline V and J ends were trimmed by 5 bases and 6 bases, with 10 bases remaining between them. CDR1 is MNHNY and CDR2 is SVGAGI in the germline V gene (reference sequence). The CDR3 consists of 13 residues. In DNA, the CDR3 is TGTGCCAGCAGTCCACAAGGGGCCGGGGAGCTGTTTTTT. It translates to CASSPQGAGELFF.